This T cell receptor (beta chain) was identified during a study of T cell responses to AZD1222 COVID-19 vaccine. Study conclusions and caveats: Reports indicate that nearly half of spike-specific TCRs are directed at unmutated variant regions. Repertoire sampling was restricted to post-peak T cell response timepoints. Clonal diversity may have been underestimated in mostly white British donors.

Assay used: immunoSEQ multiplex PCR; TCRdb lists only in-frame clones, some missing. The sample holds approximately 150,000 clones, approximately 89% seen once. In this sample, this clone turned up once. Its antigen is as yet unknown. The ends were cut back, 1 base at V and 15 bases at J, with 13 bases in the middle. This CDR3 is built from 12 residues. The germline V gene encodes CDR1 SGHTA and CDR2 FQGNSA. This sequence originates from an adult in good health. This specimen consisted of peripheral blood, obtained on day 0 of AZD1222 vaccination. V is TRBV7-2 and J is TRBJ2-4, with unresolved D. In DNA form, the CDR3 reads TGTGCCAGCAGCTTAGTTCGTTCGGTATTGTACTTC. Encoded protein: CASSLVRSVLYF. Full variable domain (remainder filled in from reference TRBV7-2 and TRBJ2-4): GAGVSQSPSNKVTEKGKDVELRCDPISGHTALYWYRQSLGQGLEFLIYFQGNSAPDKSGLPSDRFSAERTGGSVSTLTIQRTQQEDSAVYLCASSLVRSVLYFGAGTRLSVL.